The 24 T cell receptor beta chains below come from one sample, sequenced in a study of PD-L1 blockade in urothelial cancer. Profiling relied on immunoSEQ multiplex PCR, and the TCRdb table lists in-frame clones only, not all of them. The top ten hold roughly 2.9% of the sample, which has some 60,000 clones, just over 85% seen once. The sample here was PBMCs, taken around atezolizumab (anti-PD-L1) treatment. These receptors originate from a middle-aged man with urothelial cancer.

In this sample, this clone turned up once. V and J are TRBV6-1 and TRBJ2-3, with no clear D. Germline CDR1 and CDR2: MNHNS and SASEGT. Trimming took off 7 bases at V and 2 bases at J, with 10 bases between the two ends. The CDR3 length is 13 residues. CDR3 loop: CASTSVLTDTQYF. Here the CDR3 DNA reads TGTGCCAGCACTAGTGTTCTCACAGATACGCAGTATTTT.

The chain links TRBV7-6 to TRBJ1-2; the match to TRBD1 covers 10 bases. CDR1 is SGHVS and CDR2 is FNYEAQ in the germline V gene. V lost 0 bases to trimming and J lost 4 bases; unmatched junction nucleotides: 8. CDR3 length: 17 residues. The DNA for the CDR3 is TGTGCCAGCAGCTTAGCCCCCGGGACAGGGGCGCTCTATGGCTACACCTTC. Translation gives CASSLAPGTGALYGYTF.

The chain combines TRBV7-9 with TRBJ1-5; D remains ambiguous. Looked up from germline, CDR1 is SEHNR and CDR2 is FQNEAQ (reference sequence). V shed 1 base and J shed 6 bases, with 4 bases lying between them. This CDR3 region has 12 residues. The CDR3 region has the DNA TGTGCCAGCAGCTTAGGAGGTCAGCCCCAGCATTTT. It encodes CASSLGGQPQHF.

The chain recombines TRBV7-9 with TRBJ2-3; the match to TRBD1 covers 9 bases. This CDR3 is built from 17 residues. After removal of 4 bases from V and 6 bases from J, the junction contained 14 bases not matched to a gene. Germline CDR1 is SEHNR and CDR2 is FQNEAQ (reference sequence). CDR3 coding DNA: TGTGCCAGCAGCTCCGGACAGGGGCCTTCTCTTACTGATACGCAGTATTTT. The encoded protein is CASSSGQGPSLTDTQYF.

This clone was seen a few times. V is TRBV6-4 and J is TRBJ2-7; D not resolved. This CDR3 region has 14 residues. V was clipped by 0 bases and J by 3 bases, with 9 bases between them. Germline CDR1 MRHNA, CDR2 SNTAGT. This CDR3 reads CASSDSCGSYEQYF. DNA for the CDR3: TGTGCCAGCAGTGACTCATGCGGCAGCTACGAGCAGTACTTC.

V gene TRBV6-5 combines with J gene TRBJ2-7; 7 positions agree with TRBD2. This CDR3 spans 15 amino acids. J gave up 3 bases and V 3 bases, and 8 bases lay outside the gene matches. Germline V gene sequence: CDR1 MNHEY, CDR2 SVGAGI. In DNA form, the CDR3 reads TGTGCCAGCAGTTATTCGGGACTAAACATCTACGAGCAGTACTTC. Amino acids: CASSYSGLNIYEQYF.

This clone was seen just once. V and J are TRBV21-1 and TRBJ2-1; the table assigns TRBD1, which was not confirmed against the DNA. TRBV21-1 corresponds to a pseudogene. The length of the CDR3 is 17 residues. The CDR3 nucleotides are TGTGCCAGCAGCAAAGAACTCCCCCAGGGGAAGGTGAATGAGCAGTTCTTC. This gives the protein CASSKELPQGKVNEQFF.

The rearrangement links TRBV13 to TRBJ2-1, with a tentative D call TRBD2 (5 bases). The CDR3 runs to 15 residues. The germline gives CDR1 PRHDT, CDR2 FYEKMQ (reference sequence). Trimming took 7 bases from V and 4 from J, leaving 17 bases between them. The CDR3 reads CASKGVLSAYNEQFF. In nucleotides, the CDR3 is TGTGCCAGCAAGGGAGTCCTATCGGCGTACAATGAGCAGTTCTTC.

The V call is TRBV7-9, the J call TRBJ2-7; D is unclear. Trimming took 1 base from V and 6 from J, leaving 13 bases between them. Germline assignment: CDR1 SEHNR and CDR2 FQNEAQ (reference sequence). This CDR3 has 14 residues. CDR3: CASSLELISGEQYF. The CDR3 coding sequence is TGTGCCAGCAGCTTAGAACTGATATCGGGCGAGCAGTACTTC.

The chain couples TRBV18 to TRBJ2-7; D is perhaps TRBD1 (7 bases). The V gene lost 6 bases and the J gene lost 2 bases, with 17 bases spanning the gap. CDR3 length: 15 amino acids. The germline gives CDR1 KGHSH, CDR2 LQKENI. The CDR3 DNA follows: TGTGCCAGCTCGGAGGGACAGACTTCGACCTACGAGCAGTACTTC. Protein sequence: CASSEGQTSTYEQYF.

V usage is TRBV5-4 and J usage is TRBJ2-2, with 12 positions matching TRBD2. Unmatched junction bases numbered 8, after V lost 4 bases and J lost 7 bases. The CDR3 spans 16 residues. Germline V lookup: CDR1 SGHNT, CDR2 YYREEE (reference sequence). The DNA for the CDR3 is TGTGCCAGCAGCGTCACTAGCGGGAGGAGAGACGGGGAGCTGTTTTTT. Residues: CASSVTSGRRDGELFF.

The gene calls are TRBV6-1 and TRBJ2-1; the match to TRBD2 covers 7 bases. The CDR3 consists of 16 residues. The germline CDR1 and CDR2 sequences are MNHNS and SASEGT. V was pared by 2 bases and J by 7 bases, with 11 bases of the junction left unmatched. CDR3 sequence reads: CASSEFGRTVLNEQFF. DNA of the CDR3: TGTGCCAGCAGTGAATTCGGGAGGACCGTTCTTAATGAGCAGTTCTTC.

The DNA of the CDR3 is TGTGCCAGCAGTTGGGGGCTGAGTGACAGTGAGCAGTTCTTC. This translates into CASSWGLSDSEQFF. The chain recombines TRBV28 with TRBJ2-1, with D perhaps TRBD1 (6 bases). This CDR3 comprises 14 residues. Trimming removed 4 bases from V and 9 bases from J, with 16 bases in between. The germline V gene has CDR1 MDHEN and CDR2 SYDVKM.

The CDR3: CSVAGTQNTEAFF. The CDR3 DNA follows: TGCAGCGTGGCGGGAACCCAGAACACTGAAGCTTTCTTT. The chain has TRBV29-1 and TRBJ1-1; no firm D call. CDR1 is SQVTM, CDR2 ANQGSEA, per germline. Trimming removed 6 bases at V and 1 base at J, with 12 bases between. This CDR3 is 13 amino acids long. Supplemented by reference TRBV29-1 and TRBJ1-1, the full variable domain reads SAVISQKPSRDICQRGTSLTIQCQVDSQVTMMFWYRQQPGQSLTLIATANQGSEATYESGFVIDKFPISRPNLTFSTLTVSNMSPEDSSIYLCSVAGTQNTEAFFGQGTRLTVV.

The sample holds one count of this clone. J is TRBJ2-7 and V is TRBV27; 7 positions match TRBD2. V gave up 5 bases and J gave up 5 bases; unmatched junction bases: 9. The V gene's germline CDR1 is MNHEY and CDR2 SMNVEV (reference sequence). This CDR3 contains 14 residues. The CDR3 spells CASSRETSPHEQYF. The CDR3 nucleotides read TGTGCCAGCAGTAGAGAGACTAGCCCCCACGAGCAGTACTTC.

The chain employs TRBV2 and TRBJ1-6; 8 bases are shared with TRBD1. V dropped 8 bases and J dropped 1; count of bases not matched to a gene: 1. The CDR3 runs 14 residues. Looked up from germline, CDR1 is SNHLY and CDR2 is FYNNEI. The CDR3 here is CASGQGSYNSPLHF. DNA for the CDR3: TGTGCCAGCGGACAGGGATCCTATAATTCACCCCTCCACTTT. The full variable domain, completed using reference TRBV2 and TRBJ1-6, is EPEVTQTPSHQVTQMGQEVILRCVPISNHLYFYWYRQILGQKVEFLVSFYNNEISEKSEIFDDQFSVERPDGSNFTLKIRSTKLEDSAMYFCASGQGSYNSPLHFGNGTRLTVT.

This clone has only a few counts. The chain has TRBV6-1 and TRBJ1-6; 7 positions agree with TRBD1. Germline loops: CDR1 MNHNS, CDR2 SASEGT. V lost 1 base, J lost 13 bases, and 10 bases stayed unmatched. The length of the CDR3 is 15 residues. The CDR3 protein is CASSEGQGQVSPLHF. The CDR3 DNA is TGTGCCAGCAGTGAAGGACAGGGTCAGGTGTCTCCCCTCCACTTT.

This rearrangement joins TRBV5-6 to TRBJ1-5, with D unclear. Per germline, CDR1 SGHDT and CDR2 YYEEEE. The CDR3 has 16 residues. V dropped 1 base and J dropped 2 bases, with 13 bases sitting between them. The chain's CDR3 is CASSLYSGIGNQPQHF. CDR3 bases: TGTGCCAGCAGCTTGTATAGCGGAATTGGCAATCAGCCCCAGCATTTT.

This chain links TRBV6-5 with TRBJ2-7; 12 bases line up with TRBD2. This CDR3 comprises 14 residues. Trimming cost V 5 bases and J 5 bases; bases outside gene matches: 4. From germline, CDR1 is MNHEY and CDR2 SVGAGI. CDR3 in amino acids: CASSRRTSGDEQYF. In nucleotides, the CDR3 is TGTGCCAGCAGTCGGCGGACTAGCGGGGACGAGCAGTACTTC.

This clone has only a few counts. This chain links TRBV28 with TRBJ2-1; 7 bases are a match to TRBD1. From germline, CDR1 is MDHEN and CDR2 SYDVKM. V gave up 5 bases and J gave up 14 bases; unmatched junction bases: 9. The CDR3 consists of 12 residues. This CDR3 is CASSRMDRKKFF. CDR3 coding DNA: TGTGCCAGCAGTCGCATGGACAGGAAGAAGTTCTTC.

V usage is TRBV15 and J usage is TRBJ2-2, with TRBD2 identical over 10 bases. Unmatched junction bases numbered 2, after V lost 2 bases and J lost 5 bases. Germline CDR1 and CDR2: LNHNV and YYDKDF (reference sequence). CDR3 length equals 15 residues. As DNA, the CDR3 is TGTGCCACCAGCAGACTAGCGGGAGTTACCGGGGAGCTGTTTTTT. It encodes CATSRLAGVTGELFF.

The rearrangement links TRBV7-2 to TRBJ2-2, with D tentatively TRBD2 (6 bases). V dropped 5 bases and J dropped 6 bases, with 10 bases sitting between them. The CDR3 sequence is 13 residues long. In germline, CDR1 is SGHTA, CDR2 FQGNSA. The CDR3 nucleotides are TGTGCCAGCAGCCGTAGGAGGGCCGGGGAGCTGTTTTTT. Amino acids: CASSRRRAGELFF.

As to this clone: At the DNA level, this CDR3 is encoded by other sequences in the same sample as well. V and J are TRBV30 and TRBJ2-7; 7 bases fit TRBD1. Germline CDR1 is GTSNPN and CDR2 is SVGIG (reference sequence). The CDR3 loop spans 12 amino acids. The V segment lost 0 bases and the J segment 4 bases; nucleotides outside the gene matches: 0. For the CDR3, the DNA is TGTGCCTGGAGTGTACAGGGGTACGAGCAGTACTTC. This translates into CAWSVQGYEQYF.

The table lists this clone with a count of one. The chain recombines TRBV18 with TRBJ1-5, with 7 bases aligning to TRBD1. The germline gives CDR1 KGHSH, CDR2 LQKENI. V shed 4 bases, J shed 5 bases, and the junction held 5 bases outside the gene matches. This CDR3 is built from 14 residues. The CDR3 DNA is TGTGCCAGCTCACTCCGACAGGGTTATCAGCCCCAGCATTTT. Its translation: CASSLRQGYQPQHF.